The rows below give T cell receptor beta chains drawn from one sample of a study of T-cell reconstitution after alpha-beta-depleted transplantation in children. TCRdb reprocessed the PCR reads with MiXCR, giving one entry per CDR3 protein. The repertoire has about 540,000 distinct CDR3 sequences, around 19% of them found once; the top ten carry 3.3%. The sample here was PBMCs from the stem cell graft donor, taken from the stem cell graft. The receptors derive from a human donor who donated a stem cell graft to a child with acute lymphoblastic leukemia. CDR3s include the opening cysteine and the closing phenylalanine or tryptophan. The D gene is left open where the match is weak. Clone size is given for some rows only: seen once, a few or many times, or a class if the clone is expanded.

D gene: TRBD2; clone size: few; V gene: TRBV27; J gene: TRBJ2-1; CDR3 length: 17; CDR3 protein: CASSPDLGLASYNEQFF; CDR3 DNA: TGTGCCAGCAGTCCAGACCTCGGACTAGCTTCCTACAATGAGCAGTTCTTC
D gene: .; clone size: .; V gene: TRBV7-8; J gene: TRBJ1-5; CDR3 length: 13; CDR3 protein: CASSLGVWQPQHF; CDR3 DNA: TGTGCCAGCAGCTTAGGGGTATGGCAGCCCCAGCATTTT
D gene: .; clone size: few; V gene: TRBV6-1; J gene: TRBJ1-3; CDR3 length: 15; CDR3 protein: CASRGTSAAGNTIYF; CDR3 DNA: TGTGCCAGCAGGGGGACGAGCGCTGCGGGAAACACCATATATTTT
D gene: .; clone size: .; V gene: TRBV5-1; J gene: TRBJ2-7; CDR3 length: 13; CDR3 protein: CASSLIRDHEQYF; CDR3 DNA: TGCGCCAGCAGCTTGATCCGGGACCACGAGCAGTACTTC
D gene: .; clone size: .; V gene: TRBV3-1; J gene: TRBJ2-5; CDR3 length: 14; CDR3 protein: CASSQEGLEETQYF; CDR3 DNA: TGTGCCAGCAGCCAAGAGGGACTTGAAGAGACCCAGTACTTC
D gene: .; clone size: few; V gene: TRBV5-1; J gene: TRBJ2-3; CDR3 length: 14; CDR3 protein: CASSLSTVTDTQYF; CDR3 DNA: TGCGCCAGCAGCTTGAGTACAGTAACAGATACGCAGTATTTT
D gene: .; clone size: .; V gene: TRBV6-1; J gene: TRBJ1-5; CDR3 length: 14; CDR3 protein: CASSATAGNQPQHF; CDR3 DNA: TGTGCCAGCAGTGCCACGGCAGGCAATCAGCCCCAGCATTTT
D gene: TRBD2; clone size: .; V gene: TRBV7-3; J gene: TRBJ2-3; CDR3 length: 15; CDR3 protein: CASSSTSGITDTQYF; CDR3 DNA: TGTGCCAGCAGTAGTACTAGCGGGATCACAGATACGCAGTATTTT
D gene: .; clone size: few; V gene: TRBV20-1; J gene: TRBJ1-2; CDR3 length: 12; CDR3 protein: CSVLRVDYGYTF; CDR3 DNA: TGCAGTGTACTCAGGGTTGACTATGGCTACACCTTC
D gene: .; clone size: many; V gene: TRBV5-5; J gene: TRBJ2-1; CDR3 length: 14; CDR3 protein: CASSFGGLVNEQFF; CDR3 DNA: TGTGCCAGCAGCTTCGGGGGCCTCGTAAATGAGCAGTTCTTC
D gene: .; clone size: .; V gene: TRBV12-3/TRBV12-4; J gene: TRBJ2-1; CDR3 length: 15; CDR3 protein: CASSLLGGGLDEQFF; CDR3 DNA: TGTGCCAGCAGTTTGTTAGGGGGGGGTCTGGATGAGCAGTTCTTC
D gene: TRBD1; clone size: few; V gene: TRBV12-3/TRBV12-4; J gene: TRBJ2-6; CDR3 length: 19; CDR3 protein: CASSWTAGTGLSGANVLTF; CDR3 DNA: TGTGCCAGCAGTTGGACCGCCGGGACAGGCCTCTCTGGGGCCAACGTCCTGACTTTC
D gene: .; clone size: many; V gene: TRBV19; J gene: TRBJ2-2; CDR3 length: 14; CDR3 protein: CASSMGQDTGELFF; CDR3 DNA: TGTGCCAGTAGTATGGGTCAGGACACCGGGGAGCTGTTTTTT
D gene: .; clone size: few; V gene: TRBV2; J gene: TRBJ2-5; CDR3 length: 12; CDR3 protein: CASSDRQETQYF; CDR3 DNA: TGTGCCAGCAGTGACAGACAAGAGACCCAGTACTTC
D gene: .; clone size: few; V gene: TRBV29-1; J gene: TRBJ2-7; CDR3 length: 13; CDR3 protein: CSVSGTELYEQYF; CDR3 DNA: TGCAGCGTATCCGGGACGGAATTATACGAGCAGTACTTC
D gene: TRBD1; clone size: .; V gene: TRBV12-3/TRBV12-4; J gene: TRBJ2-1; CDR3 length: 14; CDR3 protein: CASSRSEGGSEQFF; CDR3 DNA: TGTGCCAGCAGCCGCTCGGAAGGGGGCAGTGAGCAGTTCTTC
D gene: TRBD1; clone size: .; V gene: TRBV5-1; J gene: TRBJ2-7; CDR3 length: 14; CDR3 protein: CASSLETGPYEQYF; CDR3 DNA: TGCGCCAGCAGCTTGGAGACAGGGCCCTACGAGCAGTACTTC
D gene: TRBD1; clone size: few; V gene: TRBV6-1; J gene: TRBJ1-2; CDR3 length: 15; CDR3 protein: CASSLTGIGTYGYTF; CDR3 DNA: TGTGCCAGCAGCCTGACAGGGATTGGCACCTATGGCTACACCTTC
D gene: .; clone size: few; V gene: TRBV5-1; J gene: TRBJ2-7; CDR3 length: 15; CDR3 protein: CASSLGVSASYEQYF; CDR3 DNA: TGCGCCAGCAGCTTGGGGGTCTCGGCCTCCTACGAGCAGTACTTC
D gene: .; clone size: few; V gene: TRBV6-1; J gene: TRBJ2-7; CDR3 length: 13; CDR3 protein: CASSVPLSYEQYF; CDR3 DNA: TGTGCCAGCAGTGTCCCCTTAAGCTACGAGCAGTACTTC
D gene: .; clone size: .; V gene: TRBV29-1; J gene: TRBJ2-3; CDR3 length: 13; CDR3 protein: CSVVHDSTDTQYF; CDR3 DNA: TGCAGCGTTGTACATGATAGCACAGATACGCAGTATTTT
D gene: .; clone size: few; V gene: TRBV5-6; J gene: TRBJ1-1; CDR3 length: 12; CDR3 protein: CASSFDFSEAFF; CDR3 DNA: TGTGCCAGCAGCTTTGACTTCTCTGAAGCTTTCTTT
D gene: TRBD1; clone size: many; V gene: TRBV7-9; J gene: TRBJ1-2; CDR3 length: 13; CDR3 protein: CASSLGQGHGYTF; CDR3 DNA: TGTGCCAGCAGCTTAGGACAGGGACACGGCTACACCTTC
D gene: TRBD2; clone size: .; V gene: TRBV12-3/TRBV12-4; J gene: TRBJ2-3; CDR3 length: 16; CDR3 protein: CASSRGSSGVTDTQYF; CDR3 DNA: TGTGCCAGCAGCCGAGGTTCCAGCGGGGTCACAGATACGCAGTATTTT
D gene: TRBD2; clone size: few; V gene: TRBV14; J gene: TRBJ2-1; CDR3 length: 16; CDR3 protein: CASSRYGTSGKNEQFF; CDR3 DNA: TGTGCCAGCAGCCGATACGGGACTAGCGGGAAGAATGAGCAGTTCTTC
D gene: .; clone size: .; V gene: TRBV12-3/TRBV12-4; J gene: TRBJ1-4; CDR3 length: 14; CDR3 protein: CAVRGWADNEKLFF; CDR3 DNA: TGTGCCGTTCGAGGATGGGCAGATAACGAAAAATTGTTTTTT
D gene: .; clone size: few; V gene: TRBV5-1; J gene: TRBJ2-5; CDR3 length: 15; CDR3 protein: CASSPEGGAGETQYF; CDR3 DNA: TGCGCCAGCAGCCCAGAGGGTGGCGCAGGAGAGACCCAGTACTTC
D gene: .; clone size: .; V gene: TRBV5-6; J gene: TRBJ2-1; CDR3 length: 14; CDR3 protein: CASSLGVVANEQFF; CDR3 DNA: TGTGCCAGCAGTCTTGGTGTTGTTGCGAATGAGCAGTTCTTC
D gene: TRBD2; clone size: .; V gene: TRBV3-1; J gene: TRBJ2-4; CDR3 length: 12; CDR3 protein: CASSPAGAIQYF; CDR3 DNA: TGTGCCAGCAGCCCAGCGGGAGCCATTCAGTACTTC
D gene: .; clone size: .; V gene: TRBV7-2; J gene: TRBJ2-7; CDR3 length: 11; CDR3 protein: CASSSSFRQYF; CDR3 DNA: TGTGCCAGCAGCTCCTCTTTCAGGCAGTACTTC
D gene: .; clone size: many; V gene: TRBV12-3/TRBV12-4; J gene: TRBJ1-1; CDR3 length: 14; CDR3 protein: CASSLPRVNTEAFF; CDR3 DNA: TGTGCCAGCAGTTTGCCTAGAGTGAACACTGAAGCTTTCTTT
D gene: .; clone size: .; V gene: TRBV24-1; J gene: TRBJ2-2; CDR3 length: 17; CDR3 protein: CATSVPPGRSNTGELFF; CDR3 DNA: TGTGCCACCAGTGTTCCTCCGGGACGGTCGAACACCGGGGAGCTGTTTTTT
D gene: .; clone size: few; V gene: TRBV4-3; J gene: TRBJ2-1; CDR3 length: 16; CDR3 protein: CASSHATGAGYNEQFF; CDR3 DNA: TGCGCCAGCAGCCACGCGACAGGCGCTGGATACAATGAGCAGTTCTTC
D gene: .; clone size: few; V gene: TRBV29-1; J gene: TRBJ2-3; CDR3 length: 14; CDR3 protein: CSVAPGLRTDTQYF; CDR3 DNA: TGCAGCGTCGCACCGGGACTCCGCACAGATACGCAGTATTTT
D gene: TRBD2; clone size: medium-sized; V gene: TRBV5-1; J gene: TRBJ2-7; CDR3 length: 15; CDR3 protein: CASSLGLADYYEQYF; CDR3 DNA: TGCGCCAGCAGCTTGGGACTAGCGGATTACTACGAGCAGTACTTC
D gene: .; clone size: .; V gene: TRBV5-1; J gene: TRBJ2-3; CDR3 length: 15; CDR3 protein: CASSPRVGIGDTQYF; CDR3 DNA: TGCGCCAGCAGCCCCCGAGTCGGGATTGGAGATACGCAGTATTTT
D gene: .; clone size: .; V gene: TRBV24-1; J gene: TRBJ2-1; CDR3 length: 17; CDR3 protein: CATSDSRVWAAWNEQFF; CDR3 DNA: TGTGCCACCAGTGATTCCAGGGTCTGGGCGGCTTGGAATGAGCAGTTCTTC
D gene: TRBD1; clone size: .; V gene: TRBV12-3/TRBV12-4; J gene: TRBJ2-3; CDR3 length: 14; CDR3 protein: CASSVGTGVLTQYF; CDR3 DNA: TGTGCCAGCAGTGTCGGGACAGGGGTACTAACGCAGTATTTT
D gene: TRBD2; clone size: .; V gene: TRBV7-9; J gene: TRBJ2-1; CDR3 length: 16; CDR3 protein: CASSSWTSGNYNEQFF; CDR3 DNA: TGTGCCAGCAGCAGCTGGACTAGCGGGAACTACAATGAGCAGTTCTTC
D gene: TRBD2; clone size: .; V gene: TRBV5-1; J gene: TRBJ2-7; CDR3 length: 16; CDR3 protein: CASSLEGTSDSYEQYF; CDR3 DNA: TGCGCCAGCAGCTTGGAAGGCACTAGCGACTCCTACGAGCAGTACTTC
D gene: .; clone size: .; V gene: TRBV5-1; J gene: TRBJ2-5; CDR3 length: 17; CDR3 protein: CASSLVGRGQLQETQYF; CDR3 DNA: TGCGCCAGCAGCTTGGTGGGGCGCGGACAGCTCCAAGAGACCCAGTACTTC
D gene: .; clone size: few; V gene: TRBV6-5; J gene: TRBJ1-1; CDR3 length: 15; CDR3 protein: CASSYSQGMGTEAFF; CDR3 DNA: TGTGCCAGCAGTTACTCGCAGGGGATGGGCACTGAAGCTTTCTTT
D gene: .; clone size: many; V gene: TRBV12-3/TRBV12-4; J gene: TRBJ2-3; CDR3 length: 17; CDR3 protein: CASSSGTHFTSTDTQYF; CDR3 DNA: TGTGCCAGCAGTTCGGGGACTCATTTCACTAGCACAGATACGCAGTATTTT
D gene: .; clone size: few; V gene: TRBV4-2; J gene: TRBJ2-1; CDR3 length: 13; CDR3 protein: CASSQDMYNEQFF; CDR3 DNA: TGTGCCAGCAGCCAAGATATGTACAATGAGCAGTTCTTC
D gene: .; clone size: .; V gene: TRBV7-3; J gene: TRBJ1-1; CDR3 length: 15; CDR3 protein: CASSLGRDRINEAFF; CDR3 DNA: TGTGCCAGCAGCTTAGGTAGAGATAGAATAAATGAAGCTTTCTTT
D gene: .; clone size: .; V gene: TRBV5-1; J gene: TRBJ2-5; CDR3 length: 15; CDR3 protein: CASSSALAQQETQYF; CDR3 DNA: TGCGCCAGCAGCTCCGCACTAGCCCAACAAGAGACCCAGTACTTC
D gene: .; clone size: .; V gene: TRBV9; J gene: TRBJ2-7; CDR3 length: 14; CDR3 protein: CASSPTSTRYEQYF; CDR3 DNA: TGTGCCAGCAGTCCTACTAGCACACGATACGAGCAGTACTTC
D gene: .; clone size: few; V gene: TRBV3-1; J gene: TRBJ1-3; CDR3 length: 14; CDR3 protein: CASGGPGFGNTIYF; CDR3 DNA: TGTGCCAGCGGTGGGCCAGGGTTTGGAAACACCATATATTTT
D gene: TRBD1; clone size: few; V gene: TRBV7-7; J gene: TRBJ2-2; CDR3 length: 16; CDR3 protein: CASSLSRTGGSGELFF; CDR3 DNA: TGTGCCAGCAGCTTATCACGGACAGGGGGCTCCGGGGAGCTGTTTTTT
D gene: .; clone size: .; V gene: TRBV6-1; J gene: TRBJ2-5; CDR3 length: 15; CDR3 protein: CASSGGHPLGETQYF; CDR3 DNA: TGTGCCAGCAGTGGGGGACACCCCTTGGGAGAGACCCAGTACTTC
D gene: .; clone size: .; V gene: TRBV6-4; J gene: TRBJ1-5; CDR3 length: 14; CDR3 protein: CARYRTHPHQPQHF; CDR3 DNA: TGTGCCAGATACAGGACTCACCCCCATCAGCCCCAGCATTTT
D gene: TRBD1; clone size: few; V gene: TRBV27; J gene: TRBJ2-6; CDR3 length: 20; CDR3 protein: CASSLRDRGHSNSGANVLTF; CDR3 DNA: TGTGCCAGCAGTTTACGGGACAGGGGGCATTCGAACTCTGGGGCCAACGTCCTGACTTTC
D gene: .; clone size: .; V gene: TRBV28; J gene: TRBJ2-7; CDR3 length: 15; CDR3 protein: CASSEQNYLQYEQYF; CDR3 DNA: TGTGCCAGCAGTGAACAGAATTACTTGCAATACGAGCAGTACTTC